Listed here is a single T cell receptor beta chain. The antigen is not known. Measured with immunoSEQ multiplex PCR; TCRdb has only the in-frame clones, and not every one. This sample has 40,000 to 55,000 clones, with over 65% found just once. The sample originates from a study of a mutant IDH1 vaccine in newly diagnosed glioma. For the study at large: Vaccines were first given 4-6 weeks after radiotherapy alone, or with temozolomide cycles. Before enrollment, patients got radiotherapy alone, temozolomide alone, or mostly the combination.

The time point: week 35, safety follow-up. Vaccination used 300 ug of mutant IDH1 20-mer peptide per dose, with topical imiquimod. The V gene's germline CDR1 is SGHDT and CDR2 YYEEEE. The CDR3 loop spans 17 amino acids. V shed 0 bases and J shed 6 bases, with 19 bases lying between them. This clonotype was sampled from a middle-aged man with glioma. This sequence joins TRBV5-6 and TRBJ1-3, with a weak D call TRBD1 (6 bases). The sequencing here drew on PBMCs, taken from a glioma patient whose treatment included an IDH1 peptide vaccine. CDR3: CASSLARGGFDENTIYF. The CDR3 bases are TGTGCCAGCAGCTTGGCGCGAGGGGGATTCGATGAAAACACCATATATTTT.